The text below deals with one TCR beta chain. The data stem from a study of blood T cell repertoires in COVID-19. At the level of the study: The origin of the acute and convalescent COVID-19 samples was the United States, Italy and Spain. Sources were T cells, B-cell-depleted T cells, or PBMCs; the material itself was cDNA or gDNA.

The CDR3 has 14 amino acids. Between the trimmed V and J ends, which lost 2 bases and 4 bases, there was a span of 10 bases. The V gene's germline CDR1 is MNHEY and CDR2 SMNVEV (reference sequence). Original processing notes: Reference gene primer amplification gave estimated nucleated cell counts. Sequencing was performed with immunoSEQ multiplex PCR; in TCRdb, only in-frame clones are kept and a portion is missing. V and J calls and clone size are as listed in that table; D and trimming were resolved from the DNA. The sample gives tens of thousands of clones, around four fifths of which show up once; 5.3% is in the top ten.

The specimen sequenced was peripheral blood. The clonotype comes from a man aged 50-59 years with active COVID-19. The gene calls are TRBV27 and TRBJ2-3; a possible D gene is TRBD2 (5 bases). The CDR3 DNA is TGTGCCAGCAGTTTAGGGGAAGCGGCAGATACGCAGTATTTT. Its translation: CASSLGEAADTQYF.